Below, one T cell receptor (beta chain) is given with its context. The antigen it binds to is not known. Within one base of it there is no much larger clone, and no base qualities were kept. The germline V gene (reference sequence) gives CDR1 as LNHNV and CDR2 as YYDKDF. Taken from cysteine to phenylalanine, the CDR3 has 15 residues. CDR3 DNA only is kept here, 45 bases in frame from base 1. V is pared back by 1 base and J by 6 bases, with 13 bases lying between the germline termini. This sample is part of a study of shared clonotypes between healthy human individuals (dated by TCRdb to 2018 to 2020). Background for the entire study: A couple of women and a few men aged 18 to 49 years were included in the cohort. Between about 0.94 and 8.9 billion PBMCs per donor were obtained by leukapheresis. For each donor, CD4 naive and CD4 memory were each run on three plates, CD8 naive on two plates, and CD8 memory on one plate. To increase sequencing depth and limit assay-specific biases, TCR repertoire library preparation and sequencing were carried out by different laboratories using diverse techniques. To estimate repertoire size and how much clonotype sharing occurs between individuals, the study deeply sequenced the blood TCR repertoires of several healthy adults. Study-wide conclusions, independent of this receptor: Pairwise subsampling led to the expectation that sequencing depth would affect the degree of clonotype sharing among donors. When several donors were compared, the shared fraction of clonotypes was roughly 4.8% for naive CD4, 3.5% to 4% for naive CD8, roughly 2.5% for memory CD4, and less than 0.45% for memory CD8. Compared with non-shared clonotypes, the clonotypes found in all four sorted-subset donors had higher generation probabilities. The genetic and exposure-history diversity represented was limited by the small number of donors. Rarefaction of sorted-subset datasets indicated incomplete sequencing despite the large sequencing depth. Naive subsets generally had larger estimated clonotype richness than memory subsets did. Sampling was limited to blood, and TCR repertoires in tissue likely differ from TCR repertoires in blood.

TCR CDR3 regions were amplified from genomic DNA by multiplex PCR using the deep immunoSEQ assay. Extracted genomic DNA from each cell subset was distributed evenly across all wells of several immunoSEQ 96-well plates, and each plate was treated as a replicate. For sorted subsets, each replicate PCR was loaded with 200 ng genomic DNA, equivalent to about 30,000 T cell genomes. Purified libraries were quantified with a Qubit 3.0 fluorometer, sized on a Bioanalyzer 2100, and re-quantified with the KAPA Library Quantification kit. Every immunoSEQ 96-well plate was sequenced on a dedicated single-read 150-cycle Illumina NextSeq 550 flow cell. As for how the authors treated the data: Because the immunoSEQ output held only junctional sequences and lacked quality scores, the filtering could not match the filtering applied to full-length reads. Sequences were annotated with PyIR, a Python wrapper for IgBLAST v1.9, and V/J genes and CDR3 were assigned using IMGT germline references. Reads were removed for weak V/J assignments (E-value above 1e-6), missing CDR3, stop codons, out-of-frame junctions, or ambiguous translated residues. V3J clonotypes were defined by identical inferred V gene, J gene, and CDR3 amino acid sequence. The percentage overlap between two repertoires was calculated by dividing the number of shared unique clonotypes by the size of the smaller repertoire. Richness of each repertoire was evaluated using RTK rarefaction, the Chao1 estimator, and Recon v2.1 estimates of unobserved clonotypes. For all TCRbeta clonotypes obtained by the gDNA method from several donors, generation probabilities were computed with OLGA. Not all clones reach the TCRdb copy of this immuneACCESS table, which keeps in-frame sequences only. Checked studies attribute under half of the gap to unresolved V genes and leave the rest unexplained. That table is the source of V, J and clone size, and D and trimming were worked out from the DNA. The sample table contains around 1.9 million clones; only one count was recorded for around 93% of them. Roughly 1.7% of the sample is taken by the ten largest.

CD8 naive samples consisted of CD45RO-negative cells that were positively selected for CCR7, yielding a CD45RA+CCR7+ population without TemRA cells. Donors were healthy HIV-negative adults with no recently reported acute infections or vaccinations. Every donor was a Caucasian adult residing in Nashville, Tennessee, USA. After blood collection by leukapheresis, PBMCs were isolated using Ficoll-Histopaque density gradient centrifugation and then cryopreserved in the vapor phase of liquid nitrogen. Analytical flow cytometry was used to check the purity and quantity of every magnetically sorted T cell population. Each sorted fraction had its genomic DNA isolated and then quantified by UV absorbance on a Nanodrop 2000c.

The origin of this receptor is a man younger than 35 in good health. Some clones in this sample may be carry-over from other donors' samples. The V gene is TRBV15 and the J gene is TRBJ1-5, with no reliable assignment of the D segment. The sequenced material came from naive CD8+ T cells from PBMCs. The meaning of the sample's cell subset or site label: CD45RA+CCR7+. The DNA sequence is as follows: TGTGCCACCAGCAGAGGAGGCGGAGACGCTCAGCCCCAGCATTTT. It encodes CATSRGGGDAQPQHF.